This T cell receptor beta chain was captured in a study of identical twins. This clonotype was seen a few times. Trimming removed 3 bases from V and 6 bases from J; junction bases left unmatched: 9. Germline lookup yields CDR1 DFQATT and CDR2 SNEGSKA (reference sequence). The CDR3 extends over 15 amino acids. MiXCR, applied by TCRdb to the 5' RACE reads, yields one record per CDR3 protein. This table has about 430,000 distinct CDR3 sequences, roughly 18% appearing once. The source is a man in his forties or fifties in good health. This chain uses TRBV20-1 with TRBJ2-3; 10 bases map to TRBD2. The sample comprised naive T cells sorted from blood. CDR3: CSASFSGRAVDTQYF. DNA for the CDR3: TGCAGTGCTAGTTTCAGCGGGAGGGCCGTGGATACGCAGTATTTT.